Each of the 7 T cell receptor beta chains below was sequenced from the same sample in a study of brain T cells in children with intractable seizures. Clones were read by immunoSEQ multiplex PCR, and TCRdb kept only the in-frame ones, dropping some. The sample yields 300,000 to 400,000 clones, roughly 93% seen once. Time point described: blood from clinic visit 5 months post-surgery; TSC patient then seizure free. Sequences were derived from peripheral blood, sampled approximately 5 months after surgery. The receptors were gathered from a boy less than two years old with tuberous sclerosis and intractable seizures.

V and J are TRBV6-1 and TRBJ2-3; no reliable D call. The CDR3 is 18 amino acids. Trimming removed 3 bases from V and 0 bases from J, with 19 bases in between. Germline CDR1 MNHNS, CDR2 SASEGT. The CDR3 reads CASSEFKSGSSSTDTQYF. The DNA of the CDR3 is TGTGCCAGCAGTGAGTTCAAGTCGGGCAGTTCTAGCACAGATACGCAGTATTTT.

This clone was observed a handful of times. This sequence joins TRBV12-3 or TRBV12-4 and TRBJ1-2, with TRBD1 matching over 9 bases. The V segment lost 6 bases and the J segment 12 bases; nucleotides outside the gene matches: 8. CDR3 length: 12 residues. The CDR3 protein is CASSQGQGEDTF. CDR3 in DNA: TGTGCCAGCAGCCAGGGACAGGGAGAAGACACCTTC.

This clone appeared once. The chain joins TRBV3-1 (or the pseudogene TRBV3-2) to TRBJ1-2; TRBD1 matches at 8 bases. This CDR3 is 19 amino acids long. Germline-derived CDR1 and CDR2 are LGHDT and YNNKEL (reference sequence). With 4 bases clipped from V and 3 bases from J, the junction kept 19 bases outside the gene matches. The CDR3 protein is CASSPQLNFGQGLDYGYTF. DNA for the CDR3: TGTGCCAGCAGCCCCCAATTGAATTTCGGACAGGGTTTAGACTATGGCTACACCTTC.

The chain uses TRBV7-6 and TRBJ1-3; 8 bases match TRBD1. Per germline, CDR1 SGHVS and CDR2 FNYEAQ. The CDR3 extends over 15 amino acids. Germline trimming cut 4 bases from V and 4 bases from J; bases unmatched to any gene: 6. The CDR3 protein is CASSSVGTGGNTIYF. The CDR3 nucleotides are TGTGCCAGCAGCTCCGTCGGGACAGGCGGAAACACCATATATTTT.

This chain connects TRBV6-5 to TRBJ2-7, with D possibly called TRBD1 or TRBD2 (5 bases each). This CDR3 contains 13 residues. Germline CDR1 reads MNHEY; CDR2 reads SVGAGI. Trimming shortened V by 5 bases and J by 7 bases, and 15 bases separated the two germline ends. CDR3 DNA: TGTGCCAGCAGTACCGGGACCGAGTGGGAGCAGTACTTC. Amino acid sequence: CASSTGTEWEQYF.

The chain links TRBV27 to TRBJ2-3; 8 bases line up with TRBD2. Germline CDR1 MNHEY, CDR2 SMNVEV (reference sequence). The V and J ends lost 5 bases and 0 bases, in that order; junction bases with no gene match: 10. The CDR3 covers 17 residues. CDR3 DNA sequence: TGTGCCAGCAGTCCTCGGACTAGCAGCTACAGCACAGATACGCAGTATTTT. Protein product: CASSPRTSSYSTDTQYF.

The chain couples TRBV30 to TRBJ2-3; D may be TRBD2 (6 bases). Trimming took 7 bases from V and 8 from J, leaving 13 bases between them. This CDR3 spans 11 amino acids. The germline V gene has CDR1 GTSNPN and CDR2 SVGIG (reference sequence). Here the CDR3 reads CASPLGGTQYF. The CDR3 DNA reads TGTGCCTCCCCGTTGGGGGGTACGCAGTATTTT.